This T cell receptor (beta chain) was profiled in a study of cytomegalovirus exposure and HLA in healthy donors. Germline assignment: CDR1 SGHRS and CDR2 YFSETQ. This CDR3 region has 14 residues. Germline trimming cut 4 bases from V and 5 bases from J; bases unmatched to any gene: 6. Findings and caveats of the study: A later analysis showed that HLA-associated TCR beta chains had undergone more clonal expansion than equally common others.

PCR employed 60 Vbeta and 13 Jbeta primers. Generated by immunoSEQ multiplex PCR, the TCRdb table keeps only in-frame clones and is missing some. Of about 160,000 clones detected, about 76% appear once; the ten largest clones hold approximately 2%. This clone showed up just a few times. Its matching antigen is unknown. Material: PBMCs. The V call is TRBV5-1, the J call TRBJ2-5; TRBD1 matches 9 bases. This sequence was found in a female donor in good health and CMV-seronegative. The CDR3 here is CASSGPTGGETQYF. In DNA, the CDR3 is TGCGCCAGCAGCGGACCGACAGGGGGGGAGACCCAGTACTTC.